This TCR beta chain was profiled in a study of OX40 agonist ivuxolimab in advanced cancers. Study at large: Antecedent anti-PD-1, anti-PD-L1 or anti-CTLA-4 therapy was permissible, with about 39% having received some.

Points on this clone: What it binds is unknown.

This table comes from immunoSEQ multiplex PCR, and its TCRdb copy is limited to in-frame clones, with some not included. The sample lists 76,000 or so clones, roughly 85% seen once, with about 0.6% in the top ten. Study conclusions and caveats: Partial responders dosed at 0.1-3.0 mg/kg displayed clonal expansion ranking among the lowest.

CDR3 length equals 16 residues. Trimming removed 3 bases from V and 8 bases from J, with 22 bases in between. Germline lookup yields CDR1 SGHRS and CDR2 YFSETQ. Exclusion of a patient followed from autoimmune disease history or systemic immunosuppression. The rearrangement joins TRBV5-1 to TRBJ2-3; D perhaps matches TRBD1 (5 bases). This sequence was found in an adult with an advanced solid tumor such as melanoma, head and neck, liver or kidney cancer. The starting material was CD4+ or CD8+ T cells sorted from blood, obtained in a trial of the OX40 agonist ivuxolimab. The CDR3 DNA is TGCGCCAGCAGCTCTACACAGGAGTGGATGTCGGGTACGCAGTATTTT. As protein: CASSSTQEWMSGTQYF.